These 12 T cell receptor beta chains share one sample of origin, sequenced in a study of T cell changes during pregnancy in multiple sclerosis. TCRdb's table, derived via immunoSEQ multiplex PCR, lists solely in-frame clones and lacks some. This table has 75,000 to 95,000 clones, approximately 89% appearing once. The input for sequencing was peripheral blood, taken before pregnancy. Receptor source: a female donor with multiple sclerosis, enrolled in a pregnancy study.

This clone was observed a few times. CDR3 DNA sequence: TGTGCCAGCAGCCCGACAGGGCCTAACTATGGCTACACCTTC. Translation: CASSPTGPNYGYTF. This chain connects TRBV6-5 to TRBJ1-2; the match to TRBD1 covers 7 bases. This CDR3 comprises 14 residues. The V gene's germline CDR1 is MNHEY and CDR2 SVGAGI. After removal of 6 bases from V and 0 bases from J, the junction contained 4 bases not matched to a gene.

The chain recombines TRBV18 with TRBJ2-1; 9 bases agree with TRBD2. The V segment lost 2 bases and the J segment 4 bases; nucleotides outside the gene matches: 9. Germline assignment: CDR1 KGHSH and CDR2 LQKENI. The CDR3 covers 17 residues. The CDR3, as DNA: TGTGCCAGCTCACCAGACATCGGCGGGGGGGCTTACAATGAGCAGTTCTTC. It translates to CASSPDIGGGAYNEQFF.

The chain couples TRBV27 to TRBJ1-1; 8 bases agree with TRBD1. Germline-derived CDR1 and CDR2 are MNHEY and SMNVEV (reference sequence). This CDR3 has 16 residues. The ends lost 6 bases at V and 1 base at J; junction bases unmatched: 10. The CDR3 sequence is CASRKDRVSRNTEAFF. DNA of the CDR3: TGTGCCAGCAGGAAGGACAGGGTTTCTAGGAACACTGAAGCTTTCTTT.

The chain employs TRBV29-1 and TRBJ1-1; D is perhaps TRBD1 (6 bases). Germline CDR1 SQVTM, CDR2 ANQGSEA. Trimming removed 6 bases at V and 1 base at J, with 27 bases between. The CDR3 consists of 18 residues. The CDR3 DNA sequence: TGCAGCGTCATTTCGATCCGGACAGCCGAAGGAAAGAACACTGAAGCTTTCTTT. Its protein is CSVISIRTAEGKNTEAFF.

The gene calls are TRBV27 and TRBJ2-2, with 8 positions matching TRBD2. Trimming removed 10 bases from V and 4 bases from J; junction bases left unmatched: 5. In germline, CDR1 is MNHEY, CDR2 SMNVEV (reference sequence). This CDR3 is 13 amino acids long. CDR3 nucleotide sequence: TGTGCCACCCCGGGGGGGAGCACCGGGGAGCTGTTTTTT. It codes for CATPGGSTGELFF.

The chain recombines TRBV5-1 with TRBJ1-4; 8 bases map to TRBD1. Unmatched junction bases numbered 13, after V lost 4 bases and J lost 8 bases. There are 16 residues in the CDR3. The V gene's germline CDR1 is SGHRS and CDR2 YFSETQ. The CDR3 coding sequence is TGCGCCAGCAGCACGAAAGGACAGGGACTTGCGGAAAAACTGTTTTTT. The encoded protein is CASSTKGQGLAEKLFF.

This clone was seen once. The CDR3 bases are TGCGCCAGCAGCCAAGATGGGACAGGGGGCGGAGAGACCCAGTACTTC. It codes for CASSQDGTGGGETQYF. This chain connects TRBV4-3 to TRBJ2-5, with 12 bases that match TRBD1. After removal of 0 bases from V and 4 bases from J, the junction contained 3 bases not matched to a gene. Germline V gene sequence: CDR1 LGHNA, CDR2 YSLEER. The CDR3 consists of 16 residues.

The V gene is TRBV6-5, the J gene TRBJ2-1, with TRBD2 identical over 10 bases. CDR3 length: 16 residues. The trim removed 0 bases at V and 7 bases at J, leaving 6 bases unmatched. The V gene's germline CDR1 is MNHEY and CDR2 SVGAGI. The CDR3 region is CASSYSGLAGVNEQFF. Here the CDR3 DNA reads TGTGCCAGCAGTTACTCAGGGCTAGCGGGAGTTAATGAGCAGTTCTTC.

The V call is TRBV28, the J call TRBJ1-2; D ambiguous. Germline V gives CDR1 MDHEN, CDR2 SYDVKM. V was clipped by 5 bases and J by 1 base, with 8 bases between them. CDR3 length: 13 residues. CDR3 nucleotide sequence: TGTGCCAGCAGTGTAGATTATAACTATGGCTACACCTTC. As protein: CASSVDYNYGYTF.

This clone appeared a single time. The chain is built from TRBV2 and TRBJ1-1, with 7 bases fitting TRBD1. The ends lost 6 bases at V and 0 bases at J; junction bases unmatched: 1. The CDR3 consists of 13 residues. Germline CDR1 and CDR2: SNHLY and FYNNEI. CDR3 DNA: TGTGCCAGCAGACAGGGGTTGAACACTGAAGCTTTCTTT. Translated, it gives CASRQGLNTEAFF.

The chain carries TRBV7-9 and TRBJ1-1, with D uncertain. The CDR3 spans 13 residues. Trimming shortened V by 4 bases and J by 7 bases, and 13 bases separated the two germline ends. CDR1 and CDR2 from the germline V gene are SEHNR and FQNEAQ (reference sequence). The CDR3 DNA reads TGTGCCAGCAGCTACAAAGATCGGGATGAAGCTTTCTTT. Its protein is CASSYKDRDEAFF.

V is TRBV5-1 and J is TRBJ2-3, with 11 bases matching TRBD2. The CDR3 sequence is 17 residues long. The V and J ends lost 4 bases and 2 bases, in that order; junction bases with no gene match: 9. From germline, CDR1 is SGHRS and CDR2 YFSETQ. CDR3 region: CASSLTPTSGNTDTQYF. The CDR3 nucleotides are TGCGCCAGCAGCCTAACGCCGACTAGCGGGAACACAGATACGCAGTATTTT.